This T cell receptor (beta chain) was profiled in a study of T-cell reconstitution after alpha-beta-depleted transplantation in children. Study-level findings and limits: Reports say that about two months after transplant, the alpha-beta T cells came out of several hundred graft clones that had expanded. The origin of high day-60 TCRbeta diversity in some patients lay in surviving recipient T cells and thymic progenitors.

The germline CDR1 and CDR2 sequences are KGHDR and SFDVKD. The CDR3 consists of 20 residues. J was trimmed by 2 bases and V by 3 bases; bases with no gene match: 15. There are a few counts of this clonotype. Its antigen is not known. It was with unique molecular identifiers that the TCRbeta library was prepared. TCRdb used MiXCR to reprocess the PCR reads, holding one entry per CDR3 protein. This table has about 200,000 distinct CDR3 sequences, approximately 6.9% appearing once. This TCR came from a boy between 2 and 10 years old with acute lymphoblastic leukemia, due to receive a stem cell transplant. Sequenced here: PBMCs, sampled before TCRalphabeta/CD19-depleted stem cell transplant. The chain carries TRBV24-1 and TRBJ2-1, with 10 bases lining up with TRBD2. The CDR3 region has the DNA TGTGCCACCAGTGATGGTTTGGGTAGCGGGAGGCGCGTTCCCTACAATGAGCAGTTCTTC. Its translation: CATSDGLGSGRRVPYNEQFF.